A selection of T cell receptor beta chains follows, all from one sample in a study of blood T cell repertoires in COVID-19. TCRdb's table, derived via immunoSEQ multiplex PCR, lists solely in-frame clones and lacks some. The table shows approximately 290,000 clones, with about 86% occurring only once. The specimen was peripheral blood. The receptors originated from a person aged 70 to 85 with COVID-19, enrolled during active disease. Each CDR3 is given with its conserved first and last residue. A D gene is named only where the DNA matches it firmly. Rows may omit the clone size; those that give it use once, few, many or a size class.

CASGRYTYTQYF,TGTGCCAGCGGGAGATACACATATACGCAGTATTTT,12,TRBV10-3,TRBJ2-3,TRBD2,.
CASSSTQTVGTGELFF,TGTGCCAGCAGCTCTACCCAGACAGTCGGCACCGGGGAGCTGTTTTTT,16,TRBV7-9,TRBJ2-2,.,.
CASSLYRPPLTDTQYF,TGTGCCAGCAGCTTATACAGGCCTCCTCTCACAGATACGCAGTATTTT,16,TRBV11-1,TRBJ2-3,.,.
CASSLDRVAETFF,TGTGCCAGCAGCCTCGACAGGGTAGCTGAGACTTTCTTT,13,TRBV7-9,TRBJ1-1,TRBD1,few
CASSLGPIYEQYF,TGTGCCAGCAGTTTAGGGCCGATATACGAGCAGTACTTC,13,TRBV27,TRBJ2-7,.,.
CAMGRTSGRAMYGTQYF,TGTGCCATGGGGCGGACTAGCGGGAGGGCAATGTATGGGACCCAGTACTTC,17,TRBV10-3,TRBJ2-5,TRBD2,.
CASSRATGGYEQYF,TGTGCCAGCAGTCGAGCGACAGGGGGCTACGAGCAGTACTTC,14,TRBV6-5,TRBJ2-7,TRBD1,.
CASSLQAGGTGANVLTF,TGTGCCAGCAGTTTACAAGCGGGGGGAACTGGGGCCAACGTCCTGACTTTC,17,TRBV28,TRBJ2-6,TRBD2,.
CASSPPRGGRNTEAFF,TGTGCCAGCAGCCCGCCCAGAGGAGGTAGAAACACTGAAGCTTTCTTT,16,TRBV7-2,TRBJ1-1,.,.
CASSPRRDGRVNYNEQFF,TGTGCCAGCAGTCCCCGGAGGGACGGGAGGGTTAACTACAATGAGCAGTTCTTC,18,TRBV27,TRBJ2-1,TRBD2,.
CASSLSDSLLLFF,TGTGCCAGCAGTTTATCGGACAGTCTACTACTGTTTTTT,13,TRBV27,TRBJ1-4,.,.
CAWSDMRDQPQHF,TGTGCCTGGAGCGATATGAGGGATCAGCCCCAGCATTTT,13,TRBV30,TRBJ1-5,.,many
CASSPMGREGNEQYF,TGTGCCAGCAGCCCCATGGGACGGGAGGGAAACGAGCAGTACTTC,15,TRBV3-1/TRBV3-2,TRBJ2-7,TRBD2,.
CATSDEGVYTDTQYF,TGTGCCACCAGTGATGAAGGGGTCTACACAGATACGCAGTATTTT,15,TRBV24-1,TRBJ2-3,.,.
CASSEGRGIQPQHF,TGTGCCAGCAGTGAAGGTCGAGGGATTCAGCCCCAGCATTTT,14,TRBV2,TRBJ1-5,.,.
CASSQGQGVGPQHF,TGTGCCAGCAGCCAAGGACAGGGCGTGGGTCCCCAGCATTTT,14,TRBV4-2,TRBJ1-5,TRBD1,.
CASSRGNFRSDSQPTNEKLFF,TGCGCCAGCAGCAGGGGCAATTTCCGATCGGACAGCCAACCAACTAATGAAAAACTGTTTTTT,21,TRBV5-1,TRBJ1-4,.,.
CASSILAGGNGEQFF,TGTGCCAGTAGTATACTAGCGGGAGGCAATGGTGAGCAGTTCTTC,15,TRBV19,TRBJ2-1,TRBD2,.
CASRLDGYTF,TGTGCCAGCAGGCTAGATGGCTACACCTTC,10,TRBV6-5,TRBJ1-2,.,.
CASNGGLGSPLHF,TGTGCCAGCAATGGGGGCTTAGGATCACCCCTCCACTTT,13,TRBV2,TRBJ1-6,.,.
CASSLGGSGASGELFF,TGTGCCAGCAGTCTTGGGGGTAGCGGAGCAAGCGGGGAGCTGTTTTTT,16,TRBV28,TRBJ2-2,.,.
CASSLGDRIGETQYF,TGCGCCAGCAGCTTGGGGGACAGGATCGGAGAGACCCAGTACTTC,15,TRBV5-1,TRBJ2-5,TRBD1,.
CASSLSVANTEAFF,TGTGCCAGCAGTTTATCAGTGGCAAACACTGAAGCTTTCTTT,14,TRBV27,TRBJ1-1,.,once
CAISEAETGNTEAFF,TGTGCCATCAGTGAGGCGGAAACGGGGAACACTGAAGCTTTCTTT,15,TRBV10-3,TRBJ1-1,.,.
CASSITGRDTDTQYF,TGTGCCAGTAGTATAACGGGCAGGGACACAGATACGCAGTATTTT,15,TRBV19,TRBJ2-3,.,.
CACDRGMNTEAFF,TGTGCCTGCGACAGGGGCATGAACACTGAAGCTTTCTTT,13,TRBV19,TRBJ1-1,TRBD1,.
CASRARQGAYYEQYF,TGTGCCAGCAGAGCCCGACAGGGGGCCTACTACGAGCAGTACTTC,15,TRBV3-1/TRBV3-2,TRBJ2-7,TRBD1,.
CASSLPGQGIEQFF,TGTGCCAGCAGCTTACCGGGACAGGGAATAGAGCAGTTCTTC,14,TRBV5-4,TRBJ2-1,TRBD1,.
CATSDPSGRSRDTQYF,TGTGCCACCAGTGATCCTAGCGGGAGGAGTAGAGATACGCAGTATTTT,16,TRBV24-1,TRBJ2-3,TRBD2,once
CASSSGTGNTEAFF,TGTGCCAGCAGTTCCGGGACAGGGAACACTGAAGCTTTCTTT,14,TRBV27,TRBJ1-1,TRBD1,.
CASSNFPSGSAGELFF,TGTGCCAGCAGCAATTTCCCTAGCGGGAGCGCCGGGGAGCTGTTTTTT,16,TRBV21-1,TRBJ2-2,.,.
CASSLGVSGGYTF,TGTGCCAGCAGCTTGGGGGTGTCGGGAGGCTACACCTTC,13,TRBV5-5,TRBJ1-2,.,.
CAWIVSTVNEQFF,TGTGCCTGGATTGTGTCGACTGTGAATGAGCAGTTCTTC,13,TRBV30,TRBJ2-1,.,.
CASSTGGSNTGELFF,TGTGCCAGTAGTACAGGGGGGTCGAACACCGGGGAGCTGTTTTTT,15,TRBV19,TRBJ2-2,.,.
CASSLVGGGEKLFF,TGTGCCAGCAGCTTAGTAGGGGGCGGTGAAAAACTGTTTTTT,14,TRBV11-2,TRBJ1-4,TRBD1,.
CASGLVGNTGELFF,TGTGCCAGCGGACTAGTTGGGAACACCGGGGAGCTGTTTTTT,14,TRBV28,TRBJ2-2,TRBD2,.
CASGGMKSSGNTIYF,TGTGCCAGCGGAGGTATGAAGAGCTCTGGAAACACCATATATTTT,15,TRBV2,TRBJ1-3,.,few
CASSLFGQGSLAGNTIYF,TGCGCCAGCAGCCTATTCGGACAGGGGAGTTTAGCTGGAAACACCATATATTTT,18,TRBV4-1,TRBJ1-3,TRBD1,few
CASSRDRDTGELFF,TGTGCCAGCAGCCGGGACAGGGACACCGGGGAGCTGTTTTTT,14,TRBV5-5,TRBJ2-2,TRBD1,.
CASSSNRVETQYF,TGTGCCAGCAGTTCTAACAGGGTGGAGACCCAGTACTTC,13,TRBV6-6,TRBJ2-5,.,many
CASARTSGRRGGAGELFF,TGCGCCAGCGCAAGGACTAGCGGGAGACGTGGAGGTGCCGGGGAGCTGTTTTTT,18,TRBV5-1,TRBJ2-2,TRBD2,.
CASSQGSSGGNYEQYF,TGTGCCAGCAGCCAAGGTTCGAGCGGGGGGAACTACGAGCAGTACTTC,16,TRBV3-1/TRBV3-2,TRBJ2-7,TRBD2,.
CASSLRLAGYYEQFF,TGTGCCAGCAGTTTACGACTAGCTGGGTATTATGAGCAGTTCTTC,15,TRBV28,TRBJ2-1,TRBD2,once
CASRWGQGGEKLFF,TGCGCCAGCAGATGGGGACAGGGCGGGGAAAAACTGTTTTTT,14,TRBV5-1,TRBJ1-4,TRBD1,.
CAAGLAGAAGELFF,TGTGCCGCCGGACTAGCGGGAGCTGCCGGGGAGCTGTTTTTT,14,TRBV19,TRBJ2-2,TRBD2,.
CASGLETTSGSVGEQFF,TGTGCTAGTGGTTTAGAGACGACTAGCGGGAGTGTTGGTGAGCAGTTCTTC,17,TRBV12-5,TRBJ2-1,TRBD2,.
CASSRAGLALNNEQFF,TGTGCCAGCAGCCGAGCTGGACTAGCGTTGAACAATGAGCAGTTCTTC,16,TRBV28,TRBJ2-1,TRBD2,.
CASSQDGTGNSPLHF,TGTGCCAGCAGCCAAGATGGGACAGGGAATTCACCCCTCCACTTT,15,TRBV3-1/TRBV3-2,TRBJ1-6,TRBD1,few
CASSDRGGNYQPQHF,TGTGCCAGCAGCGACAGGGGTGGAAATTATCAGCCCCAGCATTTT,15,TRBV6-2/TRBV6-3,TRBJ1-5,TRBD1,.
CASSLVGGPGEQAFF,TGCGCCAGCAGCTTGGTTGGAGGGCCGGGGGAACAAGCTTTCTTT,15,TRBV5-1,TRBJ1-1,.,.
CSGRASNQPQHF,TGCAGCGGCAGGGCGAGCAATCAGCCCCAGCATTTT,12,TRBV29-1,TRBJ1-5,.,.
CASSLNSGQAYEQYF,TGCGCCAGCAGCTTGAACTCGGGACAGGCGTACGAGCAGTACTTC,15,TRBV5-1,TRBJ2-7,TRBD1,few
CASSLEGRDGYTF,TGTGCCAGCAGCTTAGAGGGGAGGGATGGCTACACCTTC,13,TRBV7-9,TRBJ1-2,.,.